These T cell receptor beta chains were read from a single sample in a study of spatial heterogeneity in lung cancer. In TCRdb, the 5' RACE reads were re-called with MiXCR into one record per CDR3 protein. The table shows about 43,000 distinct CDR3 sequences, with 20% to 25% occurring only once. The sample consisted of PBMCs, taken at follow-up. All receptors derive from a female donor with early-stage non-small cell lung cancer. The CDR3 runs from the conserved cysteine through the conserved F or W. A D gene is named only where the DNA matches it firmly. Size values are once, few and many counts, or a class for expanded clones, and some rows have none.

J gene: TRBJ1-2
D gene: NA
V gene: TRBV6-6
clone size: NA
CDR3 DNA: TGTGCCAGCAGTTACAACGCCACAGGGAAGAATGGCTACACCTTC
CDR3 protein: CASSYNATGKNGYTF

J gene: TRBJ2-7
D gene: TRBD2
V gene: TRBV20-1
clone size: many
CDR3 DNA: TGCAGTGCTAGAGCGCCGGGACTAGCGGGTGAGCAGTACTTC
CDR3 protein: CSARAPGLAGEQYF

J gene: TRBJ2-5
D gene: NA
V gene: TRBV7-9
clone size: many
CDR3 DNA: TGTGCCAGCAGCTTAGTAGAACAAGAGACCCAGTACTTC
CDR3 protein: CASSLVEQETQYF

J gene: TRBJ1-1
D gene: NA
V gene: TRBV7-9
clone size: few
CDR3 DNA: TGTGCCAGCAGCTTAGGGTCACGATCGACGGGCGCTTTCTTT
CDR3 protein: CASSLGSRSTGAFF

J gene: TRBJ2-3
D gene: TRBD2
V gene: TRBV13
clone size: many
CDR3 DNA: TGTGCCAGCAGCTCCGGGACTAGCGGGATTGGCACAGATACGCAGTATTTT
CDR3 protein: CASSSGTSGIGTDTQYF

J gene: TRBJ1-1
D gene: TRBD1
V gene: TRBV5-1
clone size: NA
CDR3 DNA: TGCGCCAGCAGCGGACAGGGCACAAACACTGAAGCTTTCTTT
CDR3 protein: CASSGQGTNTEAFF

J gene: TRBJ2-1
D gene: TRBD1
V gene: TRBV6-4
clone size: few
CDR3 DNA: TGTGCCAGCAGCCGACAGGGGGAAGTGGATGAGCAGTTCTTC
CDR3 protein: CASSRQGEVDEQFF

J gene: TRBJ2-5
D gene: TRBD2
V gene: TRBV2
clone size: NA
CDR3 DNA: TGTGCCAGCAGTCGGACTAGCTCCCAAGAGACCCAGTACTTC
CDR3 protein: CASSRTSSQETQYF

J gene: TRBJ2-2
D gene: NA
V gene: TRBV11-1
clone size: many
CDR3 DNA: TGTGCCAGCAGCTTAGCTGAGGGCCGACCCGGGGAGCTGTTTTTT
CDR3 protein: CASSLAEGRPGELFF

J gene: TRBJ1-6
D gene: TRBD1
V gene: TRBV10-3
clone size: NA
CDR3 DNA: TGTGCCACCGCCGGGACAGAACAATCACCCCTCCACTTT
CDR3 protein: CATAGTEQSPLHF

J gene: TRBJ1-2
D gene: NA
V gene: TRBV20-1
clone size: once
CDR3 DNA: TGCAGTGCTAGAGATGGGAACTATGGCTACACCTTC
CDR3 protein: CSARDGNYGYTF